The sequence of this TCR beta chain was determined in a study of blood T cell repertoires in COVID-19. Study details: PBMCs, B-cell-depleted T cells, or T cells provided the cDNA or gDNA that made up the material.

Germline loops: CDR1 LNHDA, CDR2 SQIVND (reference sequence). CDR3 length: 14 residues. The J segment lost 5 bases and the V segment lost 4 bases, leaving 7 bases of the junction unmatched. In the study's own analysis: Estimated nucleated cell counts came from reference gene primer amplification. Only in-frame clones appear in the TCRdb table, and some are missing; sequencing was by immunoSEQ multiplex PCR. The V and J calls and the clone size are those of that table, but D and trimming were determined from the DNA. The data contain 140,000 to 150,000 clones, over 70% of them singletons. Assignments of participants to cohorts depended upon their own reported clinical history. Recovered participants had two consecutive negative NP/OP PCR tests, healthcare professional clearance, or symptom resolution.

The sequence was obtained from a man aged 55 to 70 who had recovered from COVID-19. The rearrangement uses TRBV19 and TRBJ2-5; 7 bases fit TRBD1. Sequenced input: PBMCs or T cells enriched from blood (not recorded which). CDR3 DNA: TGTGCCAGTAGTAATACAGGGGCTGGGGAGACCCAGTACTTC. It yields the protein CASSNTGAGETQYF.